The clone carrying this TCR beta chain has ten or more counts. Its target is not known. The record originates from a study of response to subunit inactivated influenza vaccine. Findings of the study overall: Each seasonal influenza vaccination, the authors suggested, recruits few new T cells.

The V end was cut by 1 base, the J end by 0 bases, with 9 bases between. The CDR3 length is 15 residues. From the RT-PCR reads, TCRdb called clonotypes with MiXCR, one entry per CDR3 protein. The repertoire holds roughly 180,000 distinct CDR3 sequences, with approximately 9.2% as singletons. This sequence originates from a man over 45 who received an inactivated influenza vaccine. This chain uses TRBV12-3 or TRBV12-4 with TRBJ1-1; D is undetermined. The sequences come from non-naive T cells sorted from PBMCs, collected on the day of vaccination. CDR3 nucleotide sequence: TGTGCCAGCAGTTTAGAGAGGGCTTTGAACACTGAAGCTTTCTTT. Translating it yields CASSLERALNTEAFF.